This T cell receptor (beta chain) was profiled in a study of cytomegalovirus exposure and HLA in healthy donors. General study findings and limits: In a later analysis, compared with equally common non-associated chains, HLA-associated beta chains were more expanded.

As to this clone: Antigen specificity is unknown.

With 60 Vbeta and 13 Jbeta primers, the PCR was carried out. Some clones are missing from TCRdb's copy, which holds only in-frame ones; the method was immunoSEQ multiplex PCR. The sample holds 100,000 to 150,000 clones; approximately 80% are singletons and the top ten take approximately 3.8%. The clonotype originates from a man aged 35 to 55 in good health and CMV-seronegative. The sequenced sample was PBMCs.

The CDR3 region has the DNA TGTGCCAGCAAAACCGGGACTGGCGGGGGTGAGCAGTTCTTC. Translating gives CASKTGTGGGEQFF. This sequence joins TRBV7-8 and TRBJ2-1, with 7 bases identical to TRBD2. J gave up 9 bases and V 7 bases, and 12 bases lay outside the gene matches. Germline values: CDR1 SGHVS, CDR2 FQNEAQ. This CDR3 spans 14 amino acids.